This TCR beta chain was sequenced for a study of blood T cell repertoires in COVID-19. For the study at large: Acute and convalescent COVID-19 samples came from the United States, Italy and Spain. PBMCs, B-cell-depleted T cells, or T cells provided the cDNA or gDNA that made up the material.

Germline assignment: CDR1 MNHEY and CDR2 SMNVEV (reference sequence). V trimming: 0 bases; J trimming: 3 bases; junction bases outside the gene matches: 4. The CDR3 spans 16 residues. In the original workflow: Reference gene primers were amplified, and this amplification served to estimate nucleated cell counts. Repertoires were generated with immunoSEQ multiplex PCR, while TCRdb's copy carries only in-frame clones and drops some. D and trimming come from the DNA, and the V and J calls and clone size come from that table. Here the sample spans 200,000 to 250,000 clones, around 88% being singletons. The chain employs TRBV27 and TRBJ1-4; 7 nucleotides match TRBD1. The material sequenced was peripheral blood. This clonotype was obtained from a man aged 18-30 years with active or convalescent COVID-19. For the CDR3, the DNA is TGTGCCAGCAGTTTATCGTCCGGGACAGCTAATGAAAAACTGTTTTTT. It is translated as CASSLSSGTANEKLFF.